One and the same sample provided the 10 T cell receptor beta chains below, sequenced in a study of STAT5B mutations in CD4+ large granular lymphocyte leukemia. The repertoire was sequenced with immunoSEQ multiplex PCR; TCRdb's copy has only in-frame clones and lacks some. The profile shows about 30,000 clones, about three quarters of them singletons. The specimen was CD4+ T cells from blood buffy coats. The receptors stem from a human donor in good health.

This rearrangement joins TRBV5-1 to TRBJ1-1; D gene uncertain. The CDR3 length is 12 residues. V was shortened by 0 bases and J by 11 bases, with 11 bases between the two germline ends. CDR1 is SGHRS, CDR2 YFSETQ, per germline. The CDR3 loop is CASSLALRKAFF. In DNA form, the CDR3 reads TGCGCCAGCAGCTTGGCCCTAAGGAAGGCTTTCTTT.

The genes are TRBV14 and TRBJ1-1; D not certain. Germline values: CDR1 SGHDN, CDR2 FVKESK. The V and J ends lost 0 bases and 6 bases respectively, with 17 bases between them. The CDR3 has 16 amino acids. In DNA form, the CDR3 reads TGTGCCAGCAGCCAAGATTTCGGGCAGGCGGGTGCTGAAGCTTTCTTT. Its protein is CASSQDFGQAGAEAFF.

As DNA, the CDR3 is TGTGCCAGCAGCTTTACCGGGACAGGGTCCTACAATGAGCAGTTCTTC. It yields the protein CASSFTGTGSYNEQFF. The chain combines TRBV11-2 with TRBJ2-1; 9 bases are shared with TRBD1. Germline trimming cut 3 bases from V and 1 base from J; bases unmatched to any gene: 4. The CDR3 sequence is 16 residues long. In germline, CDR1 is SGHAT, CDR2 FQNNGV.

The chain is built from TRBV28 and TRBJ1-5; D might be TRBD1 (6 bases). The germline gives CDR1 MDHEN, CDR2 SYDVKM. The V gene lost 8 bases and the J gene lost 5 bases, with 16 bases spanning the gap. CDR3 length: 14 amino acids. CDR3 protein: CASEERQDYQPQHF. The CDR3 DNA reads as TGTGCCAGCGAGGAACGACAGGATTATCAGCCCCAGCATTTT.

The J gene is TRBJ2-5, the V gene TRBV2; the D gene is possibly TRBD2 (6 bases). This CDR3 spans 15 amino acids. CDR1 is SNHLY and CDR2 is FYNNEI in the germline V gene. Trimming took off 3 bases at V and 4 bases at J, with 15 bases between the two ends. CDR3 protein: CASSDLAREVETQYF. In DNA form, the CDR3 reads TGTGCCAGCAGTGACCTAGCGAGAGAGGTAGAGACCCAGTACTTC.

In its sample, this clone was seen a few times. V gene TRBV29-1 combines with J gene TRBJ1-1, with 7 bases that match TRBD1. V trimming: 3 bases; J trimming: 1 base; junction bases outside the gene matches: 2. Germline V CDR1 and CDR2: SQVTM, ANQGSEA. CDR3 length equals 13 residues. This chain's CDR3 is CSVDAGGNTEAFF. DNA of the CDR3: TGCAGCGTTGATGCAGGGGGGAACACTGAAGCTTTCTTT.

The V gene is TRBV6-1, the J gene TRBJ1-6, with D unclear. There are 13 residues in the CDR3. Trimming removed 8 bases from V and 4 bases from J, with 9 bases in between. Germline V gives CDR1 MNHNS, CDR2 SASEGT. CDR3 residues: CASQLYYNSPLHF. Written as DNA, the CDR3 is TGTGCCAGCCAGCTCTATTATAATTCACCCCTCCACTTT.

The V and J genes are TRBV19 and TRBJ1-4, with TRBD1 matching over 9 bases. V was clipped by 4 bases and J by 8 bases; unmatched bases: 2. The CDR3 has 13 amino acids. Germline CDR1 and CDR2: LNHDA and SQIVND (reference sequence). This CDR3 reads CASSTDRGEKLFF. As DNA, the CDR3 is TGTGCCAGTAGTACGGACAGGGGAGAAAAACTGTTTTTT. Based on the CDR3 plus reference TRBV19 and TRBJ1-4, the full variable domain is DGGITQSPKYLFRKEGQNVTLSCEQNLNHDAMYWYRQDPGQGLRLIYYSQIVNDFQKGDIAEGYSVSREKKESFPLTVTSAQKNPTAFYLCASSTDRGEKLFFGSGTQLSVL.

The chain uses TRBV9 and TRBJ2-1; D is perhaps TRBD1 (6 bases). The CDR3 covers 18 residues. Germline lookup yields CDR1 SGDLS and CDR2 YYNGEE. V was pared by 1 base and J by 7 bases, with 24 bases between. The CDR3 sequence is CASSVKIKGDPNRNEQFF. CDR3 sequence (DNA): TGTGCCAGCAGCGTAAAGATTAAGGGGGACCCTAATAGGAATGAGCAGTTCTTC. Combining the CDR3 with reference TRBV9 and TRBJ2-1 gives the whole variable domain DSGVTQTPKHLITATGQRVTLRCSPRSGDLSVYWYQQSLDQGLQFLIQYYNGEERAKGNILERFSAQQFPDLHSELNLSSLELGDSALYFCASSVKIKGDPNRNEQFFGPGTRLTVL.

This chain's CDR3 is CASRTDPNSPLHF. CDR3 coding DNA: TGCGCCAGCAGGACAGACCCTAATTCACCCCTCCACTTT. The rearrangement uses TRBV10-1 and TRBJ1-6, with D maybe TRBD1 (5 bases). The CDR3 runs to 13 residues. V lost 6 bases and J 6 bases, leaving 9 bases between the germline ends. Germline V gives CDR1 WNHNN, CDR2 SYGVQD (reference sequence).